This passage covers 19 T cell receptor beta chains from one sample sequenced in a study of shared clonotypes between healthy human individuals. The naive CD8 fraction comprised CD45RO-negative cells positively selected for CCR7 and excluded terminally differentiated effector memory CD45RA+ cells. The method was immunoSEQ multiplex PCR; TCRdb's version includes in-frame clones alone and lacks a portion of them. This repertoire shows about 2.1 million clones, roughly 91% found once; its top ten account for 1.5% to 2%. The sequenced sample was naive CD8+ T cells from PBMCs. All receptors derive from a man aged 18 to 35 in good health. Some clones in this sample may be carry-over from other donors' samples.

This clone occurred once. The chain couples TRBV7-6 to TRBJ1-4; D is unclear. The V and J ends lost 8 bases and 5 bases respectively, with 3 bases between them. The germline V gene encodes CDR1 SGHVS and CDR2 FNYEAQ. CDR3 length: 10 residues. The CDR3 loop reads CASGNEKLFF. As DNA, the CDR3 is TGTGCCAGCGGCAATGAAAAACTGTTTTTT.

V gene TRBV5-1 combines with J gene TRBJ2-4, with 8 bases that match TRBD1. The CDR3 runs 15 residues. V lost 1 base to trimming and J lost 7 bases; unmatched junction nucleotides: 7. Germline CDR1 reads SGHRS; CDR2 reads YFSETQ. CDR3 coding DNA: TGCGCCAGCAGCTTGCTCCAGGGGGCGAGGAACATTCAGTACTTC. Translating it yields CASSLLQGARNIQYF.

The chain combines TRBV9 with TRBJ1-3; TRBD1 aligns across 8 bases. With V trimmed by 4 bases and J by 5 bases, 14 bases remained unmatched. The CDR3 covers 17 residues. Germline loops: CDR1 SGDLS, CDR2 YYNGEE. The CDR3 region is CASSPRTGPGARNTIYF. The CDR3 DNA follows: TGTGCCAGCAGCCCAAGGACAGGGCCAGGAGCTAGAAACACCATATATTTT. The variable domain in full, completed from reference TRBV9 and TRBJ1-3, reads DSGVTQTPKHLITATGQRVTLRCSPRSGDLSVYWYQQSLDQGLQFLIQYYNGEERAKGNILERFSAQQFPDLHSELNLSSLELGDSALYFCASSPRTGPGARNTIYFGEGSWLTVV.

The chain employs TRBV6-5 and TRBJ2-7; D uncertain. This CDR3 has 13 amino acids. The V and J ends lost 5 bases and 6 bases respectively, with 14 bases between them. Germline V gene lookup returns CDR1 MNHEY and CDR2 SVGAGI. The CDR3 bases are TGTGCCAGCAGTCAATCGGCATGGGGCGAGCAGTACTTC. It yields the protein CASSQSAWGEQYF.

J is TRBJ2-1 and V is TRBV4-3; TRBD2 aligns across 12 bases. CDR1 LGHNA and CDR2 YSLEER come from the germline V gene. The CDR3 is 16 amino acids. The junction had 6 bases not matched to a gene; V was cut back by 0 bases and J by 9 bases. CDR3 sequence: CASSQDGLAGGAEQFF. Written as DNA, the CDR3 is TGCGCCAGCAGCCAAGATGGGCTAGCGGGAGGGGCTGAGCAGTTCTTC.

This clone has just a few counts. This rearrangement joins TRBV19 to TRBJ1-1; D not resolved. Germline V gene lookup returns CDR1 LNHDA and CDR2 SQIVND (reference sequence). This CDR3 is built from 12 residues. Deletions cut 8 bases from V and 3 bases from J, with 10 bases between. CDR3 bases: TGTGCCAGTTATCGGGGAGACACTGAAGCTTTCTTT. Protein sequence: CASYRGDTEAFF.

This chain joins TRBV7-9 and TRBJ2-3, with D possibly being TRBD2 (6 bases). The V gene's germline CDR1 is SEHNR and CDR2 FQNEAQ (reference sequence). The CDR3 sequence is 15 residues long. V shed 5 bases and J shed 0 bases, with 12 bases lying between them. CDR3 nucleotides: TGTGCCAGCAGCGAGGGACTTTCTAGCACAGATACGCAGTATTTT. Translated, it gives CASSEGLSSTDTQYF.

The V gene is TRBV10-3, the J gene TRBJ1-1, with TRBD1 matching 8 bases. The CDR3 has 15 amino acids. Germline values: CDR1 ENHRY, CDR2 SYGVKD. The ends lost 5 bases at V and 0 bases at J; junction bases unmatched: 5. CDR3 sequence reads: CAISRQGPVNTEAFF. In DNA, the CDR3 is TGTGCCATCAGTCGACAGGGGCCGGTGAACACTGAAGCTTTCTTT.

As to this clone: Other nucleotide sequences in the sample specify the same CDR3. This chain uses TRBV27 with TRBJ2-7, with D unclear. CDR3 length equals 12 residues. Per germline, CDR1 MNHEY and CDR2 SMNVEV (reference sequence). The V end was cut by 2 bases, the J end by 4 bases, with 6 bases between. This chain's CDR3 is CASSLGGYEQYF. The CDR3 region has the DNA TGTGCCAGCAGTTTAGGTGGATACGAGCAGTACTTC.

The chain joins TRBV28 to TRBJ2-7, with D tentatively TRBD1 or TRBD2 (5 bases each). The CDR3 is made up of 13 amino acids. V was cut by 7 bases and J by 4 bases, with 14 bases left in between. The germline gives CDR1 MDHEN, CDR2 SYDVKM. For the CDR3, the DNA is TGTGCCAGCATCCCACTTGGGGGTTACGAGCAGTACTTC. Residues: CASIPLGGYEQYF. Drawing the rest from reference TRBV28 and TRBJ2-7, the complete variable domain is DVKVTQSSRYLVKRTGEKVFLECVQDMDHENMFWYRQDPGLGLRLIYFSYDVKMKEKGDIPEGYSVSREKKERFSLILESASTNQTSMYLCASIPLGGYEQYFGPGTRLTVT.

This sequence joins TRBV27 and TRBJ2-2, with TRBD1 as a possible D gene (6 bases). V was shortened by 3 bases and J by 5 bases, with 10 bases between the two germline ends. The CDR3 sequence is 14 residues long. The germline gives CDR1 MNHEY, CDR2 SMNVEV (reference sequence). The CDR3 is CASSLGAETGELFF. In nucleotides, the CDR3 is TGTGCCAGCAGTTTGGGGGCGGAAACCGGGGAGCTGTTTTTT.

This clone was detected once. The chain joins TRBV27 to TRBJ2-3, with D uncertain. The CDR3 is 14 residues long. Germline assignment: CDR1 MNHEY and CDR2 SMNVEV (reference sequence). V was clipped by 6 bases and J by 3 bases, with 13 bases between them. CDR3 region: CASRDTASTDTQYF. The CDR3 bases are TGTGCCAGCAGGGATACAGCCTCGACAGATACGCAGTATTTT.

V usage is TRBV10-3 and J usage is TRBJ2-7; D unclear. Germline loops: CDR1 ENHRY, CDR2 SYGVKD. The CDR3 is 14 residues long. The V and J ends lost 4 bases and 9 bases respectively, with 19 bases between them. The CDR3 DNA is TGTGCCATCAGTGGCGGTGATCTCGACCTGGGGCAGTACTTC. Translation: CAISGGDLDLGQYF.

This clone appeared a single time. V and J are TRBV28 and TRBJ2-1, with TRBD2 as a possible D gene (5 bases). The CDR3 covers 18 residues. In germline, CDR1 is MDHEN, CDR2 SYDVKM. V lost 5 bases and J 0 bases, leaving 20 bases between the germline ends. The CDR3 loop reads CASSHTSTRLFSYNEQFF. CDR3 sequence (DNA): TGTGCCAGCAGTCATACCTCGACTCGACTATTCTCCTACAATGAGCAGTTCTTC.

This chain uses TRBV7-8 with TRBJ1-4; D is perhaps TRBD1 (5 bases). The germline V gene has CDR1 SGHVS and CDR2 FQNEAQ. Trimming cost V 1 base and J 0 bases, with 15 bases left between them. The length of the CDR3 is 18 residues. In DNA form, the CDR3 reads TGTGCCAGCAGCTTAGATAGGTTTGGGGGGGCAACTAATGAAAAACTGTTTTTT. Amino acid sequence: CASSLDRFGGATNEKLFF.

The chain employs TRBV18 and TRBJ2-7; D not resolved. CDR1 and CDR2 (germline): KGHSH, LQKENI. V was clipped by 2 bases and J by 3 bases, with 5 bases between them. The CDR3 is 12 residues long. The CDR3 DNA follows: TGTGCCAGCTCACCAATAGACTACGAGCAGTACTTC. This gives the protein CASSPIDYEQYF.

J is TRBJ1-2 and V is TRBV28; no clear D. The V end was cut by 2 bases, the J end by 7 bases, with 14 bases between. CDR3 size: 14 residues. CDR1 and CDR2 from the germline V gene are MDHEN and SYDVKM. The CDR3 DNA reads TGTGCCAGCAGTTTAGTCCGTGGTGCGAGTGGCTACACCTTC. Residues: CASSLVRGASGYTF.

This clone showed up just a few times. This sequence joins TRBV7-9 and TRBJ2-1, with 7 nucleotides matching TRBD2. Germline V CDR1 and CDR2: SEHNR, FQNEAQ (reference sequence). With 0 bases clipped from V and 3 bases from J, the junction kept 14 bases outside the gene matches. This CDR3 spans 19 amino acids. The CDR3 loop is CASSLAGDYQYHYYNEQFF. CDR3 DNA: TGTGCCAGCAGCTTAGCTGGGGACTACCAGTACCATTACTACAATGAGCAGTTCTTC.

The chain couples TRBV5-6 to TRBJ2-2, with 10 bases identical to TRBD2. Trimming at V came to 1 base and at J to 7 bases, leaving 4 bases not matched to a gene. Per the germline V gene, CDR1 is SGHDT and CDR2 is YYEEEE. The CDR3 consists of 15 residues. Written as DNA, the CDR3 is TGTGCCAGCAGCTTGACTAGCGGGATTCGCGGGGAGCTGTTTTTT. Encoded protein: CASSLTSGIRGELFF.